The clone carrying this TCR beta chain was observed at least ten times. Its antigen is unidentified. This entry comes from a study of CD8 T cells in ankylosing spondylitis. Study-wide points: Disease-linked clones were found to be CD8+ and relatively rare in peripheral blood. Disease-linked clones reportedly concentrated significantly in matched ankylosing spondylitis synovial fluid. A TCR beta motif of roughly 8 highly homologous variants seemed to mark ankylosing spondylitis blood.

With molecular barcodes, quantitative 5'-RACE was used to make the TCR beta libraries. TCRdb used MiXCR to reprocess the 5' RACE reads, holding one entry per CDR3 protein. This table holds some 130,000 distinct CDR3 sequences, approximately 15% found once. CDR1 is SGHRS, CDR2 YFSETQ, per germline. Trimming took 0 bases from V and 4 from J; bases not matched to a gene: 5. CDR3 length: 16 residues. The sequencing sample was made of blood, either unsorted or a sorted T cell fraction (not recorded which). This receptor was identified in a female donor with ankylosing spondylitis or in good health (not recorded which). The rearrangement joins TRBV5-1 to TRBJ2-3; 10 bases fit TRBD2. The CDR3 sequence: CASSLAKRGGPDTQYF. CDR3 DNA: TGCGCCAGCAGCTTGGCCAAGCGGGGGGGGCCAGATACGCAGTATTTT.